This T cell receptor (beta chain) comes out of a study of T-cell reconstitution after alpha-beta-depleted transplantation in children. Germline loops: CDR1 DFQATT, CDR2 SNEGSKA (reference sequence). Trimming left V 7 bases short and J 3 bases short, with 7 bases between. The CDR3 consists of 10 residues. Unique molecular identifiers were used in preparing the TCRbeta library. TCRdb ran MiXCR on the PCR reads and lists one entry per CDR3 protein. Among hundreds of thousands of distinct CDR3 sequences, roughly 13% were seen once, and the ten largest hold around 2.2%. This sequence originates from a male patient aged 5 to 17 who had a stem cell transplant for acute myeloid leukemia, so the T cells may come from the graft donor. The sequences come from PBMCs, mostly from graft donor cells, collected 360 days after TCRalphabeta/CD19-depleted stem cell transplant. V usage is TRBV20-1 and J usage is TRBJ2-7, with D possibly being TRBD1 (5 bases). CDR3 sequence: CSGQGYEQYF. CDR3 nucleotide sequence: TGCAGTGGGCAGGGCTACGAGCAGTACTTC.